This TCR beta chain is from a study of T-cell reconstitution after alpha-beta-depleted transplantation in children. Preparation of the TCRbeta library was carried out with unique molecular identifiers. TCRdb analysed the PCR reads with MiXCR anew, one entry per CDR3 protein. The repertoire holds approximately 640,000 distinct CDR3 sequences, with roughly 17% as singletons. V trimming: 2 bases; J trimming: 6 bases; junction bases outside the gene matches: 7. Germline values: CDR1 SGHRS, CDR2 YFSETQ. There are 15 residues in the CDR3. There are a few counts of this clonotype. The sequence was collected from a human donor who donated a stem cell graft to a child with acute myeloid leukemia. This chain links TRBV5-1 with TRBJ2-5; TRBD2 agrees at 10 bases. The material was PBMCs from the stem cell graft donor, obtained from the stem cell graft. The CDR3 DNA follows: TGCGCCAGCAGCTTTTCTAGCGGGGGTAAACAGACCCAGTACTTC. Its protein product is CASSFSSGGKQTQYF.